This T cell receptor (beta chain) emerged from a study of OX40 agonist ivuxolimab in advanced cancers. Study-wide background: Mean age approximately 59 years, range roughly 23 to 79; about 81% male.

Trimming removed 9 bases at V and 0 bases at J, with 13 bases between. The germline V gene has CDR1 SNHLY and CDR2 FYNNEI. This CDR3 comprises 14 residues. Clones were read by immunoSEQ multiplex PCR, and TCRdb kept only the in-frame ones, dropping some. Among approximately 100,000 clones listed, approximately 85% were seen once. Sequenced here: CD4+ or CD8+ T cells sorted from blood, sampled in a trial of the OX40 agonist ivuxolimab. This chain uses TRBV2 with TRBJ2-3; the D call may be TRBD1 or TRBD2 (5 bases each). The origin of this receptor is an adult with an advanced solid tumor such as melanoma, head and neck, liver or kidney cancer. The CDR3 DNA follows: TGTGCCAGTCGGGGACGAACTAGCACAGATACGCAGTATTTT. This translates into CASRGRTSTDTQYF.